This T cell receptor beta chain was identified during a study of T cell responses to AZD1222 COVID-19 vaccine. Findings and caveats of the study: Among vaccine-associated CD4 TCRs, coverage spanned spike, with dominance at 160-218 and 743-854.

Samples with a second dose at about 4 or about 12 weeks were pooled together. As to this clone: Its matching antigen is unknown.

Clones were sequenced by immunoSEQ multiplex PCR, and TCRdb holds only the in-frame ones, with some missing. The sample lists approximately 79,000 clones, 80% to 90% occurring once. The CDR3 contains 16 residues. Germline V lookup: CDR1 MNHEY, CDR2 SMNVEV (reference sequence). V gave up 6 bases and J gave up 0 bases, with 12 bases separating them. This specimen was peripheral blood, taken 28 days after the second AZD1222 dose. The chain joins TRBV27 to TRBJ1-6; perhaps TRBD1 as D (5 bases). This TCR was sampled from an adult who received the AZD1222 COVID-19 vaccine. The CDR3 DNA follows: TGTGCCAGCAGGGGTGGGGGGAGCTCCTATAATTCACCCCTCCACTTT. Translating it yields CASRGGGSSYNSPLHF.